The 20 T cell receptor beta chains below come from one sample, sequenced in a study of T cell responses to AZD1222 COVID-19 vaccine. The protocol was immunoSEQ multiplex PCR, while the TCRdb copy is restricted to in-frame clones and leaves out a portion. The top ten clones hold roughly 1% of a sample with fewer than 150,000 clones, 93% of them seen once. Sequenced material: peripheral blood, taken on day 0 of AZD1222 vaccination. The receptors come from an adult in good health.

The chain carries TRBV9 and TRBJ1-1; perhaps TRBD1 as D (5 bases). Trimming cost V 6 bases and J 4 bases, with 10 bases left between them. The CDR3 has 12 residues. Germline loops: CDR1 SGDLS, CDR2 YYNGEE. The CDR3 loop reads CASTGRGTEAFF. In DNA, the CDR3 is TGTGCCAGCACCGGGAGGGGCACTGAAGCTTTCTTT.

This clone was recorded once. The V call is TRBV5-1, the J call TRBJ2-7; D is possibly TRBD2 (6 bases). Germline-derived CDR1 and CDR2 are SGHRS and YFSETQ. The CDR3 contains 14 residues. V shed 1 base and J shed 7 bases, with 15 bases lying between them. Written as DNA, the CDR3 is TGCGCCAGCAGCTTGCTTACAGCAGGAGGGGAGCAGTACTTC. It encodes CASSLLTAGGEQYF.

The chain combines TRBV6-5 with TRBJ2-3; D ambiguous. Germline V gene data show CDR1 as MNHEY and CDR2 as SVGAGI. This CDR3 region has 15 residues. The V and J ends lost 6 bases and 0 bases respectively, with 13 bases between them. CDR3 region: CASSPTTLSTDTQYF. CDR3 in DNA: TGTGCCAGCAGCCCCACTACGCTCAGCACAGATACGCAGTATTTT.

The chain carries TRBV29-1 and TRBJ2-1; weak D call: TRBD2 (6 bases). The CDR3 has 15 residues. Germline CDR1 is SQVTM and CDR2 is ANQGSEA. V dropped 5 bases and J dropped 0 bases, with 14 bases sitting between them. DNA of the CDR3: TGCAGCGTTTGTCGAGACGGGAGCTCCTACAATGAGCAGTTCTTC. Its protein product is CSVCRDGSSYNEQFF.

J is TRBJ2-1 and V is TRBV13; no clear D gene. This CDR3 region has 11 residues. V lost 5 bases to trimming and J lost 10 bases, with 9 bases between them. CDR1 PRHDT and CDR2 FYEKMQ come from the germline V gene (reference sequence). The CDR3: CASSPQSEQFF. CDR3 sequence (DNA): TGTGCCAGCAGCCCACAATCCGAGCAGTTCTTC.

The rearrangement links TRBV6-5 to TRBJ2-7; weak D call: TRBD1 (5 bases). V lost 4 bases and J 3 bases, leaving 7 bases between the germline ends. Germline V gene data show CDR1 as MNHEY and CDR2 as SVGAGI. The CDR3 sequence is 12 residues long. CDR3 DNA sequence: TGTGCCAGCAGTTCAGGGCTCTACGAGCAGTACTTC. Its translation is CASSSGLYEQYF.

The CDR3 region is CASSQGQNTEAFF. The CDR3 DNA is TGTGCCAGCAGTCAGGGACAAAACACTGAAGCTTTCTTT. V gene TRBV6-5 combines with J gene TRBJ1-1, with D possibly being TRBD1 (6 bases). Germline V gene sequence: CDR1 MNHEY, CDR2 SVGAGI. The CDR3 consists of 13 residues. V lost 5 bases to trimming and J lost 2 bases, with 9 bases between them.

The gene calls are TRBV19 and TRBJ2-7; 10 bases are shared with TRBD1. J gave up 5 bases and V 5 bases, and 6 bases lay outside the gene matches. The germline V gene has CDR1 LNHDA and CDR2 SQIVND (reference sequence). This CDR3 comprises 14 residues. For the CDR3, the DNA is TGTGCCAGTAGTCACCGGGACAGGGGCCACGAGCAGTACTTC. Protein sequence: CASSHRDRGHEQYF. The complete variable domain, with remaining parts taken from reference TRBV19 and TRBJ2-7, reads DGGITQSPKYLFRKEGQNVTLSCEQNLNHDAMYWYRQDPGQGLRLIYYSQIVNDFQKGDIAEGYSVSREKKESFPLTVTSAQKNPTAFYLCASSHRDRGHEQYFGPGTRLTVT.

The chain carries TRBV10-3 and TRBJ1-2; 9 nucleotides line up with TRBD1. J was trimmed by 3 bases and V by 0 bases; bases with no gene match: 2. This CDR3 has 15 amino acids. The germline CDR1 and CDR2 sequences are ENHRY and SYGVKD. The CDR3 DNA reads TGTGCCATCAGTGAGTCCCGACAGGGGGACTATGGCTACACCTTC. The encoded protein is CAISESRQGDYGYTF.

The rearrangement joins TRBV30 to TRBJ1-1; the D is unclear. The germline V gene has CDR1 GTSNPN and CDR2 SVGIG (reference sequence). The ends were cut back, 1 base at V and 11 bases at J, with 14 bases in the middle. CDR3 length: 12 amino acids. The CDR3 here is CAWSEWESGAFF. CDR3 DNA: TGTGCCTGGAGTGAGTGGGAAAGTGGGGCTTTCTTT.

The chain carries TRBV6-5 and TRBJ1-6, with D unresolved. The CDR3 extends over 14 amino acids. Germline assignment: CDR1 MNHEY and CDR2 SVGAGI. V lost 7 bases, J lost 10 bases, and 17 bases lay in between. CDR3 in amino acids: CASTRTDQGSPLHF. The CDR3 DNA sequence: TGTGCCAGCACGCGGACGGACCAAGGATCACCCCTCCACTTT.

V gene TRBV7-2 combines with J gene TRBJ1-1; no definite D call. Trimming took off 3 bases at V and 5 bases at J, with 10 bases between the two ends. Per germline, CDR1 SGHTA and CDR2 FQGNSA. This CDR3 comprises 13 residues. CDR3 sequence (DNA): TGTGCCAGCAGCTTTGTCGGGGAAACTGAAGCTTTCTTT. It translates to CASSFVGETEAFF.

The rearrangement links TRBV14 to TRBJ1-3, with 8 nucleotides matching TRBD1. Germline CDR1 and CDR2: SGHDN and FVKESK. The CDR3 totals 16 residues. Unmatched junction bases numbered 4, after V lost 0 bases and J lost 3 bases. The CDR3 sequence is CASSQDRGHYGNTIYF. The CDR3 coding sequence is TGTGCCAGCAGCCAAGACAGGGGGCATTATGGAAACACCATATATTTT.

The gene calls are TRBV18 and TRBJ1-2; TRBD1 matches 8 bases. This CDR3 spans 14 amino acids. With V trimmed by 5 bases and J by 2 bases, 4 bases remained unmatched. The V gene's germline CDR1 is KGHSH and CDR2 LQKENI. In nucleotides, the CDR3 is TGTGCCAGCTCAAAGGACAGGGCCAACTATGGCTACACCTTC. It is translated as CASSKDRANYGYTF.

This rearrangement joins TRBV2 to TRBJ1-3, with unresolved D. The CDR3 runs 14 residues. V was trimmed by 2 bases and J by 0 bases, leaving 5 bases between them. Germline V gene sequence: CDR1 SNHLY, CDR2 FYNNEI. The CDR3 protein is CASSERLSGNTIYF. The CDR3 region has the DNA TGTGCCAGCAGTGAAAGGCTCTCTGGAAACACCATATATTTT.

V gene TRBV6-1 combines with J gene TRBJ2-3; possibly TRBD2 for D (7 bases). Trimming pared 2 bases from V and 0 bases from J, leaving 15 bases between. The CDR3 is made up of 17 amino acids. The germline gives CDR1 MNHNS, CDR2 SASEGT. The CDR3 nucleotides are TGTGCCAGCAGTGAATCGGCGGGGGCCTATAGCACAGATACGCAGTATTTT. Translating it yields CASSESAGAYSTDTQYF.

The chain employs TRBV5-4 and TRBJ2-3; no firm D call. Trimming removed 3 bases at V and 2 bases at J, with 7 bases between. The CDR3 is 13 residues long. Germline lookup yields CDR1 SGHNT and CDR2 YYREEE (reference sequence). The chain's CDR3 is CASSSDPTDTQYF. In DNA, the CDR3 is TGTGCCAGCAGCTCGGACCCCACAGATACGCAGTATTTT. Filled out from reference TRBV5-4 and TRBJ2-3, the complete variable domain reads ETGVTQSPTHLIKTRGQQVTLRCSSQSGHNTVSWYQQALGQGPQFIFQYYREEENGRGNFPPRFSGLQFPNYSSELNVNALELDDSALYLCASSSDPTDTQYFGPGTRLTVL.

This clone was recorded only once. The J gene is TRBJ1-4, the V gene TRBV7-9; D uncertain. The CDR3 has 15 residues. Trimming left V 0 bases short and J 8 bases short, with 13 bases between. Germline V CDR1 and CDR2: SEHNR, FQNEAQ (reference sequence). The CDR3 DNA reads TGTGCCAGCAGCTTAGCAGGCAGTTCTTACGAAAAACTGTTTTTT. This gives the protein CASSLAGSSYEKLFF. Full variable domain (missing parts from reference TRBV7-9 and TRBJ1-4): DTGVSQNPRHKITKRGQNVTFRCDPISEHNRLYWYRQTLGQGPEFLTYFQNEAQLEKSRLLSDRFSAERPKGSFSTLEIQRTEQGDSAMYLCASSLAGSSYEKLFFGSGTQLSVL.

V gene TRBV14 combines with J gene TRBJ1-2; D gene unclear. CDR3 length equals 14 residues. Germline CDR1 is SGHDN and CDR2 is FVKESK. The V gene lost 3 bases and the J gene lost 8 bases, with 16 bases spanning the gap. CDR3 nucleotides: TGTGCCAGCAGCCAGCTTGACGGTCCTTGGGGCTACACCTTC. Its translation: CASSQLDGPWGYTF.

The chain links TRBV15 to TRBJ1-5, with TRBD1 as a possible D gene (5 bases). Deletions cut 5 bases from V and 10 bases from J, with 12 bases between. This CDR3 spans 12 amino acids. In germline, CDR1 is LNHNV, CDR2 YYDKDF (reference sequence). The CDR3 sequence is CATSGGGGPQHF. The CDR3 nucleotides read TGTGCCACCAGCGGGGGGGGTGGACCCCAGCATTTT.